The 14 T cell receptor beta chains below all came from one sample that was sequenced in a study of CD8 T cells in Susac syndrome. After extraction with the RNeasy kit, about 0.45 to 1 ug of the RNA was reverse transcribed using random hexamers. MiXCR, run by TCRdb on the immunoSEQ multiplex PCR reads, gives a single entry per CDR3 protein. There are 170,000 or so distinct CDR3 sequences in the sample; around 96% occur only once, and roughly 0.12% lies in the top ten. Material: CD4+ T cells from PBMCs. The receptor set was obtained from a human donor with Susac syndrome.

V usage is TRBV27 and J usage is TRBJ2-7; D gene ambiguous. From germline, CDR1 is MNHEY and CDR2 SMNVEV (reference sequence). The V end was cut by 5 bases, the J end by 8 bases, with 22 bases between. The CDR3 runs to 15 residues. The CDR3 loop is CASSPHDVGFSQQYF. The CDR3 bases are TGTGCCAGCAGTCCCCACGACGTAGGGTTTTCCCAGCAGTACTTC.

This chain connects TRBV2 to TRBJ2-5; perhaps TRBD1 as D (5 bases). Trimming removed 4 bases at V and 1 base at J, with 13 bases between. Looked up from germline, CDR1 is SNHLY and CDR2 is FYNNEI. The CDR3 spans 15 residues. This CDR3 reads CASSVQRTLQETQYF. DNA for the CDR3: TGTGCCAGCAGTGTACAAAGGACACTCCAAGAGACCCAGTACTTC.

The chain combines TRBV3-1 with TRBJ1-3, with unresolved D. The V end was cut by 2 bases, the J end by 9 bases, with 14 bases between. Germline V gene data show CDR1 as LGHDT and CDR2 as YNNKEL (reference sequence). This CDR3 comprises 14 residues. CDR3 amino acids: CASSQPRPSGTIYF. CDR3 DNA: TGTGCCAGCAGCCAACCAAGGCCATCCGGCACCATATATTTT.

This chain uses TRBV14 with TRBJ2-2; 7 bases line up with TRBD1. The germline CDR1 and CDR2 sequences are SGHDN and FVKESK. The CDR3 consists of 17 residues. V dropped 2 bases and J dropped 5; count of bases not matched to a gene: 11. This CDR3 is CASSQRQGFHGTGELFF. The CDR3 DNA reads TGTGCCAGCAGCCAACGACAGGGTTTTCATGGGACCGGGGAGCTGTTTTTT.

This clonotype was found once. The chain recombines TRBV9 with TRBJ2-3; D not resolved. Trimming shortened V by 0 bases and J by 2 bases, and 10 bases separated the two germline ends. There are 15 residues in the CDR3. Germline CDR1 SGDLS, CDR2 YYNGEE. The CDR3 nucleotides read TGTGCCAGCAGCGTAGGATGGCGGCACACAGATACGCAGTATTTT. Encoded protein: CASSVGWRHTDTQYF. Using reference TRBV9 and TRBJ2-3 for the parts outside the CDR3, the full variable domain is DSGVTQTPKHLITATGQRVTLRCSPRSGDLSVYWYQQSLDQGLQFLIQYYNGEERAKGNILERFSAQQFPDLHSELNLSSLELGDSALYFCASSVGWRHTDTQYFGPGTRLTVL.

V gene TRBV5-6 combines with J gene TRBJ2-3, with TRBD2 matching over 7 bases. J lost 2 bases, V lost 6 bases, and 6 bases had no gene match. CDR3 length: 14 amino acids. Germline V lookup: CDR1 SGHDT, CDR2 YYEEEE. This CDR3 is CASNLAVPTDTQYF. The CDR3 DNA is TGTGCCAGCAACCTAGCGGTGCCCACAGATACGCAGTATTTT.

This clonotype came up once. V gene TRBV9 combines with J gene TRBJ2-5; 7 bases are a match to TRBD2. J was trimmed by 0 bases and V by 3 bases; bases with no gene match: 8. The length of the CDR3 is 16 residues. Per the germline V gene, CDR1 is SGDLS and CDR2 is YYNGEE. The CDR3 sequence is CASSAGKRGNQETQYF. CDR3 DNA sequence: TGTGCCAGCAGCGCCGGGAAGCGGGGAAACCAAGAGACCCAGTACTTC.

The chain couples TRBV28 to TRBJ2-7; 8 bases align to TRBD2. The V gene's germline CDR1 is MDHEN and CDR2 SYDVKM. After removal of 6 bases from V and 5 bases from J, the junction contained 6 bases not matched to a gene. The CDR3 has 13 residues. The CDR3 nucleotides read TGTGCCAGCAGAGATAGCGGGATCAACGAGCAGTACTTC. Protein product: CASRDSGINEQYF.

This clonotype was picked up a small number of times. The chain uses TRBV19 and TRBJ2-6; TRBD1 agrees at 7 bases. CDR3 length: 15 residues. Germline V gene lookup returns CDR1 LNHDA and CDR2 SQIVND (reference sequence). After removal of 5 bases from V and 2 bases from J, the junction contained 3 bases not matched to a gene. CDR3 sequence: CASSPDRAGANVLTF. The CDR3 nucleotides read TGTGCCAGTAGTCCCGACAGGGCTGGGGCCAACGTCCTGACTTTC. Complete variable domain (other parts from reference TRBV19 and TRBJ2-6): DGGITQSPKYLFRKEGQNVTLSCEQNLNHDAMYWYRQDPGQGLRLIYYSQIVNDFQKGDIAEGYSVSREKKESFPLTVTSAQKNPTAFYLCASSPDRAGANVLTFGAGSRLTVL.

This rearrangement joins TRBV5-6 to TRBJ2-7; D is ambiguous. The V gene's germline CDR1 is SGHDT and CDR2 YYEEEE. V dropped 6 bases and J dropped 3 bases, with 16 bases sitting between them. The CDR3 runs to 14 residues. This CDR3 reads CASTQRTTFYEQYF. The CDR3 DNA follows: TGTGCCAGCACCCAACGAACCACCTTCTACGAGCAGTACTTC.

The chain employs TRBV2 and TRBJ2-3; no definite D call. Trimming removed 10 bases from V and 0 bases from J, with 11 bases in between. CDR3 size: 13 residues. The V gene's germline CDR1 is SNHLY and CDR2 FYNNEI. The CDR3 DNA follows: TGTGCCACCAAACCGGGTAGCACAGATACGCAGTATTTT. This translates into CATKPGSTDTQYF.

The chain combines TRBV20-1 with TRBJ2-7; TRBD1 might be the D (6 bases). Germline CDR1 and CDR2: DFQATT and SNEGSKA (reference sequence). Between the trimmed V and J ends, which lost 3 bases and 0 bases, there was a span of 12 bases. This CDR3 spans 14 amino acids. The CDR3 loop reads CSARDSIFSYEQYF. CDR3 bases: TGCAGTGCTAGGGACAGCATTTTCTCCTACGAGCAGTACTTC.

The V and J genes are TRBV28 and TRBJ1-2, with TRBD1 as a possible D gene (5 bases). Germline V gene sequence: CDR1 MDHEN, CDR2 SYDVKM. This CDR3 contains 13 residues. Trimming took off 6 bases at V and 4 bases at J, with 12 bases between the two ends. Here the CDR3 DNA reads TGTGCCAGCAGCATGGGGGGTCGCTATGGCTACACCTTC. Translation: CASSMGGRYGYTF.

V is TRBV9 and J is TRBJ2-5, with 7 positions matching TRBD1. V was pared by 0 bases and J by 5 bases, with 7 bases of the junction left unmatched. The CDR3 totals 15 residues. The germline gives CDR1 SGDLS, CDR2 YYNGEE. CDR3 bases: TGTGCCAGCAGCGTAGACAGGGGCGGTCGGGAGACCCAGTACTTC. Encoded protein: CASSVDRGGRETQYF.